The 13 T cell receptor beta chains in this list originate from one sample, sequenced in a study of breast tumors, draining lymph nodes, adjacent tissues. The lymph nodes were axillary draining lymph nodes from breast cancer patients. Via MiXCR, TCRdb re-called the multiplex PCR reads, giving one row per CDR3 protein. The data contain around 230,000 distinct CDR3 sequences, 30% to 35% of them seen just once; the ten biggest clones take up roughly 3.5%. Sequencing used axillary lymph node tissue. These receptors came from a female donor with breast cancer. Some clones in this sample may be carry-over from other donors' samples.

Ten or more counts support this clonotype. The chain has TRBV6-5 and TRBJ2-7, with D maybe TRBD2 (7 bases). Germline V gene sequence: CDR1 MNHEY, CDR2 SVGAGI. The CDR3 has 14 residues. V was clipped by 6 bases and J by 3 bases, with 15 bases between them. DNA for the CDR3: TGTGCCAGCAGCCTATACAGGGAGGGCTACGAGCAGTACTTC. Translating it yields CASSLYREGYEQYF.

This clonotype has only a few counts. The chain joins TRBV28 to TRBJ2-7; 7 bases align to TRBD1. Germline V gives CDR1 MDHEN, CDR2 SYDVKM. The CDR3 has 16 amino acids. The ends lost 5 bases at V and 0 bases at J; junction bases unmatched: 10. The chain's CDR3 is CASSPPGQMSSYEQYF. The CDR3 region has the DNA TGTGCCAGCAGTCCACCGGGACAGATGAGCTCCTACGAGCAGTACTTC.

This clonotype was recorded at least ten times. The genes are TRBV20-1 and TRBJ2-1; 11 bases fit TRBD2. This CDR3 spans 14 amino acids. V lost 3 bases and J lost 3; bases outside the gene matches: 1. CDR1 is DFQATT and CDR2 is SNEGSKA in the germline V gene (reference sequence). The CDR3 loop reads CSARGLADYNEQFF. Written as DNA, the CDR3 is TGCAGTGCTAGGGGACTAGCGGACTACAATGAGCAGTTCTTC.

Of note for this clonotype: This clone may be a read error of a much larger clone one base away. This sequence joins TRBV20-1 and TRBJ1-5, with D possibly being TRBD1 (6 bases). CDR3 length: 15 amino acids. Germline V gene lookup returns CDR1 DFQATT and CDR2 SNEGSKA (reference sequence). The ends were cut back, 1 base at V and 6 bases at J, with 16 bases in the middle. In nucleotides, the CDR3 is TGCAGTGCTAGAGGGCAGGGGCCTTCCACTCAGCCCCAGCATTTT. It codes for CSARGQGPSTQPQHF.

A few counts support this clonotype. The genes are TRBV6-1 and TRBJ2-2, with 10 bases lining up with TRBD1. Germline-derived CDR1 and CDR2 are MNHNS and SASEGT. The CDR3 covers 16 residues. Trimming removed 5 bases from V and 4 bases from J; junction bases left unmatched: 7. CDR3 DNA: TGTGCCAGCAGTAAAGGGACAGGGGTACGCACCGGGGAGCTGTTTTTT. It is translated as CASSKGTGVRTGELFF.

The chain employs TRBV5-1 and TRBJ2-6; D is uncertain. The length of the CDR3 is 9 residues. V was pared by 4 bases and J by 16 bases, with 6 bases between. Germline V lookup: CDR1 SGHRS, CDR2 YFSETQ. The chain's CDR3 is CASSHQLTF. In DNA, the CDR3 is TGCGCCAGCAGCCATCAGCTGACTTTC.

Details on this clonotype: A much bigger clone sits one base away, suggesting this may be a read error. The chain uses TRBV20-1 and TRBJ2-3; D gene uncertain. Germline CDR1 is DFQATT and CDR2 is SNEGSKA (reference sequence). The CDR3 runs 14 residues. The CDR3 sequence is CSAWTSLSTATQYF. CDR3 bases: TGCAGTGCTTGGACCAGCCTTAGCACAGCTACGCAGTATTTT.

This clonotype has more than one count but fewer than ten. The chain joins TRBV6-5 to TRBJ1-2, with 7 positions matching TRBD1. CDR3 length: 14 residues. CDR1 is MNHEY, CDR2 SVGAGI, per germline. The V segment lost 5 bases and the J segment 5 bases; nucleotides outside the gene matches: 8. CDR3 loop: CASSHLGQVYGYTF. CDR3 bases: TGTGCCAGCAGTCACCTCGGACAGGTTTATGGCTACACCTTC.

This clonotype was counted only a few times. The J gene is TRBJ2-7, the V gene TRBV5-8; no firm D call. Germline CDR1 and CDR2: SGHTS and YDEGEE. V shed 2 bases and J shed 2 bases, with 14 bases lying between them. The CDR3 has 15 amino acids. In nucleotides, the CDR3 is TGTGCCAGCAGCTTTTCTGTCCCCGGTACCTACGAGCAGTACTTC. This gives the protein CASSFSVPGTYEQYF.

The chain is built from TRBV6-1 and TRBJ1-2; no clear D gene. Trimming removed 5 bases at V and 5 bases at J, with 15 bases between. The germline CDR1 and CDR2 sequences are MNHNS and SASEGT. The CDR3 is made up of 14 amino acids. The CDR3 region is CASSHSRRGYGYTF. The DNA of the CDR3 is TGTGCCAGCAGTCACTCCAGACGGGGATATGGCTACACCTTC.

This clonotype was observed at least ten times. This CDR3 is CASSIDAGGEQFF. The CDR3 DNA is TGTGCCAGTAGTATAGATGCAGGGGGGGAGCAGTTCTTC. The genes are TRBV19 and TRBJ2-1, with a tentative D call TRBD1 (7 bases). This CDR3 contains 13 residues. Germline CDR1 reads LNHDA; CDR2 reads SQIVND (reference sequence). Trimming left V 0 bases short and J 10 bases short, with 10 bases between.

This clonotype was detected many times. The rearrangement links TRBV28 to TRBJ1-2; D might be TRBD1 (5 bases). Trimming stripped 4 bases from V and 4 bases from J, with 7 bases between. CDR3 length equals 12 residues. Germline CDR1 is MDHEN and CDR2 is SYDVKM. CDR3 DNA: TGTGCCAGCAGTTCGACAGTCTATGGCTACACCTTC. Protein: CASSSTVYGYTF.

This clonotype has ten or more counts. The chain carries TRBV10-3 and TRBJ2-7, with a tentative D call TRBD2 (8 bases). V lost 3 bases and J 2 bases, leaving 17 bases between the germline ends. The CDR3 is 16 amino acids. CDR1 is ENHRY and CDR2 is SYGVKD in the germline V gene. The DNA of the CDR3 is TGTGCCATCAGTGATAAGGGGGCGGGAGGTCCCTACGAGCAGTACTTC. Encoded protein: CAISDKGAGGPYEQYF.